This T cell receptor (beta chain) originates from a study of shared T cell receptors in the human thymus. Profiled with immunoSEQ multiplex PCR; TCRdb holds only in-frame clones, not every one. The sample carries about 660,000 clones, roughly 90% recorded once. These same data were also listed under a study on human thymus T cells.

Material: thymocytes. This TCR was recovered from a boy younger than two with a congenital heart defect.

CDR3 in DNA: TGTGCCACCAGCAGAGATCCCCCAGTGGGGGGATTGGACGAGCAGTACTTC. This translates into CATSRDPPVGGLDEQYF. J is TRBJ2-7 and V is TRBV15; maybe TRBD2 (6 bases). The CDR3 has 17 amino acids. V shed 0 bases and J shed 5 bases, with 20 bases lying between them. CDR1 and CDR2 from the germline V gene are LNHNV and YYDKDF (reference sequence).